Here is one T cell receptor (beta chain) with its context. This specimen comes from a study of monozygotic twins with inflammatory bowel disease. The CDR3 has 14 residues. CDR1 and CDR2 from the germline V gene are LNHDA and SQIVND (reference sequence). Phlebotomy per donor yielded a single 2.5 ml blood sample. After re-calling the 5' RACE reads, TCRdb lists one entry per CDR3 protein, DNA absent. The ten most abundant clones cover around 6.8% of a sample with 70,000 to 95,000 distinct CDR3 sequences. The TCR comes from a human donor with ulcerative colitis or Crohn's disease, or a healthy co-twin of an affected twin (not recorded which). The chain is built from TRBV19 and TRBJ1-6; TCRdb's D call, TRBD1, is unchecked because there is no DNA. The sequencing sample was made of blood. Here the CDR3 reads CASSSTGDNSPLHF.